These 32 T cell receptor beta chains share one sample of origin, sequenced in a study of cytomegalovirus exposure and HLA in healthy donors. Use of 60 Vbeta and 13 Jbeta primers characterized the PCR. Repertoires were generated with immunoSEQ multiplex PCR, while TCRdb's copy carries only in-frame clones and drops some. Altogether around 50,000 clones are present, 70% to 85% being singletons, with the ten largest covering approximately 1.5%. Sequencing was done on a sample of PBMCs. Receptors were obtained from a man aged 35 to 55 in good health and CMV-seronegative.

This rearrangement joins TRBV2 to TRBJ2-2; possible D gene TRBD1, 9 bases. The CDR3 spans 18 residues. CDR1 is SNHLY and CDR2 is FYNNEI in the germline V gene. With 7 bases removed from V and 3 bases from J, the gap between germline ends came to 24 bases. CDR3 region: CASNTAGDRELYTGELFF. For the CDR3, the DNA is TGTGCCAGCAATACAGCGGGGGACAGGGAGCTTTACACCGGGGAGCTGTTTTTT.

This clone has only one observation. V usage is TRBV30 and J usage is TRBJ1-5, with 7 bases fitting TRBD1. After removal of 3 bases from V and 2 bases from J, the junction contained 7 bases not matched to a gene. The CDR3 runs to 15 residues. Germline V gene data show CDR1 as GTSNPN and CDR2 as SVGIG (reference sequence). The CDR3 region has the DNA TGTGCCTGGAGCTTGACAGGGAACGGCAATCAGCCCCAGCATTTT. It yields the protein CAWSLTGNGNQPQHF.

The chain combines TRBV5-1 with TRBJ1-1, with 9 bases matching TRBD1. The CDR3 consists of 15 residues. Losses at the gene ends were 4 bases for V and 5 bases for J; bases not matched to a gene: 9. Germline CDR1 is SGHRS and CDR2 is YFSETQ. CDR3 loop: CASSPETGGGTEAFF. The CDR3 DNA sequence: TGCGCCAGCAGCCCCGAGACAGGGGGAGGGACTGAAGCTTTCTTT.

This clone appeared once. The CDR3 sequence: CASSPLGTGNEKLFF. The CDR3, as DNA: TGTGCCAGCAGCCCGCTCGGGACAGGGAATGAAAAACTGTTTTTT. The chain combines TRBV4-2 with TRBJ1-4; 9 nucleotides agree with TRBD1. Losses at the gene ends were 4 bases for V and 5 bases for J; bases not matched to a gene: 5. Germline assignment: CDR1 LGHNA and CDR2 YNFKEQ. This CDR3 comprises 15 residues.

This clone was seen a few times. The CDR3 nucleotides are TGTGCCAGCAGCGACGCGGTGAGGGTTACTGAAGCTTTCTTT. Translating it yields CASSDAVRVTEAFF. V gene TRBV13 combines with J gene TRBJ1-1; no definite D call. The CDR3 loop spans 14 amino acids. V was cut by 5 bases and J by 5 bases, with 15 bases left in between. The germline V gene has CDR1 PRHDT and CDR2 FYEKMQ (reference sequence).

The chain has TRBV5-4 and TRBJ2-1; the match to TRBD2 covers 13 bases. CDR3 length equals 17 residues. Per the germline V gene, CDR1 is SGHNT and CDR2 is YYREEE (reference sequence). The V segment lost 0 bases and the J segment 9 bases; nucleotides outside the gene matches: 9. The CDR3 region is CASSLGSGLAGFGEQFF. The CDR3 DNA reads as TGTGCCAGCAGCTTGGGGTCGGGACTAGCGGGGTTTGGTGAGCAGTTCTTC.

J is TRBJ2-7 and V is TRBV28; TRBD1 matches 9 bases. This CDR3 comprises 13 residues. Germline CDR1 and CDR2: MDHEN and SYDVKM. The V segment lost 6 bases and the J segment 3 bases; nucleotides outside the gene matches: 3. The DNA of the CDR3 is TGTGCCAGCAGGGGACAGGGTGACTACGAGCAGTACTTC. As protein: CASRGQGDYEQYF.

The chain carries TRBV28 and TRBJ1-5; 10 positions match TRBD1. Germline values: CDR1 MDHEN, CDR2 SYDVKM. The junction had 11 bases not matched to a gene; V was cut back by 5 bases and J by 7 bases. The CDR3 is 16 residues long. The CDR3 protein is CASSPAGTGAGQPQHF. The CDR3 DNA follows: TGTGCCAGCAGTCCCGCTGGGACAGGGGCCGGACAGCCCCAGCATTTT.

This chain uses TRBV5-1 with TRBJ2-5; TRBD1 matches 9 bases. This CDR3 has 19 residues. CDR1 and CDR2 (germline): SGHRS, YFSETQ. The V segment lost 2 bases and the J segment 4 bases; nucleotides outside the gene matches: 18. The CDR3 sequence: CASSFLLKGDRVTRETQYF. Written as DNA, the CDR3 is TGCGCCAGCAGCTTTCTATTAAAGGGGGACAGGGTGACGAGAGAGACCCAGTACTTC.

CDR3 protein: CASSFRQVVQYF. The CDR3 bases are TGTGCCAGCAGCTTTAGGCAGGTCGTGCAGTACTTC. The chain has TRBV5-6 and TRBJ2-7; D gene uncertain. The CDR3 has 12 amino acids. Germline values: CDR1 SGHDT, CDR2 YYEEEE. Trimming stripped 2 bases from V and 9 bases from J, with 12 bases between. Together with reference TRBV5-6 and TRBJ2-7, the CDR3 gives the full variable domain: DAGVTQSPTHLIKTRGQQVTLRCSPKSGHDTVSWYQQALGQGPQFIFQYYEEEERQRGNFPDRFSGHQFPNYSSELNVNALLLGDSALYLCASSFRQVVQYFGPGTRLTVT.

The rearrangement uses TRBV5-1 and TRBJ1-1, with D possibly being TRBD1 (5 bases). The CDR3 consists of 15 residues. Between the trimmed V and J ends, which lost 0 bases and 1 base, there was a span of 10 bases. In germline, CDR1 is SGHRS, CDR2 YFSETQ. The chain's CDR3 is CASSLASQANTEAFF. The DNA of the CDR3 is TGCGCCAGCAGCTTGGCCTCACAGGCGAACACTGAAGCTTTCTTT.

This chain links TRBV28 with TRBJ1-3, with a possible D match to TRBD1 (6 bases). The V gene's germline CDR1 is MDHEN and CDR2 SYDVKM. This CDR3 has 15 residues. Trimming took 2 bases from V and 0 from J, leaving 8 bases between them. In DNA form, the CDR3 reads TGTGCCAGCAGTTTAGGACAGCTCTCTGGAAACACCATATATTTT. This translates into CASSLGQLSGNTIYF.

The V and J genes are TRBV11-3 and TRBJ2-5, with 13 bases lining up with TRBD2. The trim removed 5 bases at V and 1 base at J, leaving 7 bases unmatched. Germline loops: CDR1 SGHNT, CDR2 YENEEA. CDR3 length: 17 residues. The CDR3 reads CASSENGLAGAQETQYF. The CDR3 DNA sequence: TGTGCCAGCAGCGAGAACGGACTAGCGGGGGCCCAAGAGACCCAGTACTTC.

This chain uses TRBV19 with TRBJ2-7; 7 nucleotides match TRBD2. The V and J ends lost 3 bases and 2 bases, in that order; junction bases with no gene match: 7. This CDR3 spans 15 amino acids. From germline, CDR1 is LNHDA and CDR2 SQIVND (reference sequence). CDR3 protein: CASSIGGTIPYEQYF. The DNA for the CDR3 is TGTGCCAGTAGTATTGGCGGGACTATTCCCTACGAGCAGTACTTC.

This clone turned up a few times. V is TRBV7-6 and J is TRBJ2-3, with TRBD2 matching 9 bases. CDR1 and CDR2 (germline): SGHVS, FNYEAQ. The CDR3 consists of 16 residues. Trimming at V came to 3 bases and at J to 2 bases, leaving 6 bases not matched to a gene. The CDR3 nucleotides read TGTGCCAGCAGCTTGGGGGCGGGGGGGGACACAGATACGCAGTATTTT. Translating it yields CASSLGAGGDTDTQYF.

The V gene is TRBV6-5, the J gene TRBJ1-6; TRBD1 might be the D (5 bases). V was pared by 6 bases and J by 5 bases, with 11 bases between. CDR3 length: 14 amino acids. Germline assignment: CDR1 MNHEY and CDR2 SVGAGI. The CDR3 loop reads CASSQRQNNSPLHF. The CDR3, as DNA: TGTGCCAGCAGCCAGAGACAGAATAATTCACCCCTCCACTTT.

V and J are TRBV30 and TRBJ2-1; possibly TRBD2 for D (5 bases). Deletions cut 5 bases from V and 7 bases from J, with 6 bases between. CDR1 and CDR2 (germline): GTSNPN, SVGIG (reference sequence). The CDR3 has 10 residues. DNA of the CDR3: TGTGCCTGGGAGCGGAATGAGCAGTTCTTC. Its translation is CAWERNEQFF.

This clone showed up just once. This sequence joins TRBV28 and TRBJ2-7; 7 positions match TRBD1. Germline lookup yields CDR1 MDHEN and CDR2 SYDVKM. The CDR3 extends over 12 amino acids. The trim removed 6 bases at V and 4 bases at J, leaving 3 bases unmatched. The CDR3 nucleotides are TGTGCCAGCAGAACACAGGGGTACGAGCAGTACGTC. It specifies CASRTQGYEQYV.

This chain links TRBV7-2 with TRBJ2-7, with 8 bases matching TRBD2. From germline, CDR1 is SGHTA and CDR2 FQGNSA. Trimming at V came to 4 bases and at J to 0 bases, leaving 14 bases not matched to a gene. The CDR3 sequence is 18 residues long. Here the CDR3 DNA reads TGTGCCAGCAGCTCCCCGAACGGCGGGGGGCTACACTCCTACGAGCAGTACTTC. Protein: CASSSPNGGGLHSYEQYF.

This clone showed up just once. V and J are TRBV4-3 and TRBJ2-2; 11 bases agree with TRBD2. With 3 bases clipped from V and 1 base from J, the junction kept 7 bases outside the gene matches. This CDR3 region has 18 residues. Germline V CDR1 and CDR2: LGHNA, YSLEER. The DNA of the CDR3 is TGCGCCAGCAGCCACAATCTAGCGGGGGGCCAGAACACCGGGGAGCTGTTTTTT. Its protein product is CASSHNLAGGQNTGELFF.

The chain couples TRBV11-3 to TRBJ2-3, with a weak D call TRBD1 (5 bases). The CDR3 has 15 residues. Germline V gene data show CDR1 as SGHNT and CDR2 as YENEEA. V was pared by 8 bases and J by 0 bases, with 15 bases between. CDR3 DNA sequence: TGTGCCAGCTCCAAGAGGACATCTAGCACAGATACGCAGTATTTT. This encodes CASSKRTSSTDTQYF. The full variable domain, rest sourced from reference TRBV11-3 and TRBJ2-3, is EAGVVQSPRYKIIEKKQPVAFWCNPISGHNTLYWYLQNLGQGPELLIRYENEEAVDDSQLPKDRFSAERLKGVDSTLKIQPAELGDSAVYLCASSKRTSSTDTQYFGPGTRLTVL.

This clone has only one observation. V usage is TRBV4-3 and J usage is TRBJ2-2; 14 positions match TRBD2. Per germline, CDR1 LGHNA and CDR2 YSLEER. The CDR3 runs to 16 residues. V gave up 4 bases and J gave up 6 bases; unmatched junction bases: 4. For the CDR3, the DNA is TGCGCCAGCAGCCCCGGACTAGCGGGGGGCTCCGGGGAGCTGTTTTTT. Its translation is CASSPGLAGGSGELFF.

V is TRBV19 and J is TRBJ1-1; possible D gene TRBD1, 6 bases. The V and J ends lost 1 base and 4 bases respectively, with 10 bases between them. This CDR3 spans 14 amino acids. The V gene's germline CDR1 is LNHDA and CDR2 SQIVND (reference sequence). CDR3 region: CASSIGSGVTEAFF. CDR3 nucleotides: TGTGCCAGTAGTATAGGGTCAGGGGTCACTGAAGCTTTCTTT.

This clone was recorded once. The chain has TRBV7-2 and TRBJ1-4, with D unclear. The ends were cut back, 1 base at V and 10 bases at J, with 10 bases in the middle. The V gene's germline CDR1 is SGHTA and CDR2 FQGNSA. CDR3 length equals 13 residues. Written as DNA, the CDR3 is TGTGCCAGCAGCTTAGGGGAGCGGGGAAAACTGTTTTTT. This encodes CASSLGERGKLFF.

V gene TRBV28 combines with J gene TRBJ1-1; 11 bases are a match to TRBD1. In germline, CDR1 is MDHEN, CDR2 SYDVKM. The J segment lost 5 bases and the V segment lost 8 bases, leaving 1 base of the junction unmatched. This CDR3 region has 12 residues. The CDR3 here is CASGQGATEAFF. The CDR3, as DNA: TGTGCCAGCGGACAGGGGGCTACTGAAGCTTTCTTT.

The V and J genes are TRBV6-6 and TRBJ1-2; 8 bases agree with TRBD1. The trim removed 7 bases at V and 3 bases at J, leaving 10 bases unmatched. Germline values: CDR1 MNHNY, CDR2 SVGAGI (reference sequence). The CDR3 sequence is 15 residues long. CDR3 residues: CASKNQGQGDYGYTF. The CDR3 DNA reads TGTGCCAGCAAGAACCAAGGACAGGGCGACTATGGCTACACCTTC.

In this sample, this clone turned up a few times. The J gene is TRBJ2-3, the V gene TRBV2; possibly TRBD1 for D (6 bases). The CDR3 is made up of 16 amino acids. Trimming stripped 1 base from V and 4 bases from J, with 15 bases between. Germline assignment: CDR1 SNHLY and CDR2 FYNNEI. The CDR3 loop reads CASSEEVVGAADTQYF. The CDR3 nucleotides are TGTGCCAGCAGTGAAGAAGTTGTGGGGGCCGCAGATACGCAGTATTTT.

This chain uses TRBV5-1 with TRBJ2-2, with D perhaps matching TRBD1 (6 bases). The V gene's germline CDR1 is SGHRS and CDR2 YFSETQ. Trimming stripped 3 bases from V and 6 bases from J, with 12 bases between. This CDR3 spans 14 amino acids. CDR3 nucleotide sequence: TGCGCCAGCAGCTCGGCACAGGGTCCCGGGGAGCTGTTTTTT. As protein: CASSSAQGPGELFF.

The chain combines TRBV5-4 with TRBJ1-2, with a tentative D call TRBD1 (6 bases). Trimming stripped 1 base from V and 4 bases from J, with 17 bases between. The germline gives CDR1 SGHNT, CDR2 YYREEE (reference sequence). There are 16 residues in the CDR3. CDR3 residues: CASSLSGQGQTYGYTF. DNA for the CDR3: TGTGCCAGCAGCTTGTCTGGCCAGGGGCAGACCTATGGCTACACCTTC.

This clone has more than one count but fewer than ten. CDR3 coding DNA: TGTGCCAGCAGTACACGGGACAGATTGAACACTGAAGCTTTCTTT. This gives the protein CASSTRDRLNTEAFF. The chain couples TRBV2 to TRBJ1-1; TRBD1 aligns across 7 bases. The CDR3 consists of 15 residues. J lost 0 bases, V lost 5 bases, and 6 bases had no gene match. CDR1 is SNHLY and CDR2 is FYNNEI in the germline V gene.

CDR3 loop: CASSRGLQNTGELFF. The CDR3 DNA is TGCGCCAGCAGCCGTGGGCTACAGAACACCGGGGAGCTGTTTTTT. The V and J genes are TRBV4-3 and TRBJ2-2; D gene ambiguous. Germline-derived CDR1 and CDR2 are LGHNA and YSLEER. Trimming removed 4 bases at V and 1 base at J, with 10 bases between. The CDR3 is 15 residues long.

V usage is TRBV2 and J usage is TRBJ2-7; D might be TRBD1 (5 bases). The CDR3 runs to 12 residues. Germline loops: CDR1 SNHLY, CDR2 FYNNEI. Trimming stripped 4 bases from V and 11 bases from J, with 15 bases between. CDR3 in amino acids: CASSVGQGKKYV. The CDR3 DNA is TGTGCCAGCAGTGTAGGGCAGGGCAAGAAGTACGTC.